These T cell receptor beta chains were read from a single sample in a study of blood T cell repertoires in COVID-19. The assay was immunoSEQ multiplex PCR, and TCRdb's table has in-frame clones only and misses some. The sample lists about 140,000 clones, about 80% seen once, with approximately 3.5% in the top ten. Material: peripheral blood. These receptors came from a man between 65 and 85 years old who had recovered from COVID-19. The CDR3 runs from the conserved cysteine through the conserved F or W. D genes are given only for firm matches. Clone size is given for some rows only: seen once, a few or many times, or a class if the clone is expanded.

J	D	V	size	CDR3	DNA
TRBJ2-2	TRBD1	TRBV18	few	CASGQGANTGELFF	TGTGCCAGCGGACAGGGGGCGAACACCGGGGAGCTGTTTTTT
TRBJ1-2	-	TRBV28	-	CASMTETYGYTF	TGTGCCAGCATGACAGAGACTTATGGCTACACCTTC
TRBJ2-7	-	TRBV7-9	once	CASSLTSTYEQYF	TGTGCCAGCAGTCTCACTAGTACCTACGAGCAGTACTTC
TRBJ2-7	-	TRBV12-3/TRBV12-4	-	CASREDLSYEQYF	TGTGCCAGCAGGGAGGACCTCTCCTACGAGCAGTACTTC
TRBJ2-1	-	TRBV29-1	-	CSVPPGGPGQFF	TGCAGCGTTCCACCCGGGGGACCGGGGCAGTTCTTC
TRBJ2-7	-	TRBV9	-	CASSVGGEAPYEQYF	TGTGCCAGCAGCGTAGGGGGGGAGGCCCCCTACGAGCAGTACTTC
TRBJ2-2	-	TRBV6-2/TRBV6-3	-	CASSYLLRDIMNTGELFF	TGTGCCAGCAGTTACCTCCTCCGGGACATCATGAACACCGGGGAGCTGTTTTTT
TRBJ2-1	TRBD2	TRBV9	-	CASSVSAGNSYNEQFF	TGTGCCAGCAGCGTCTCAGCGGGGAACTCCTACAATGAGCAGTTCTTC
TRBJ2-3	TRBD2	TRBV11-3	-	CASSGGTTARDTQYF	TGTGCCAGCAGCGGGGGGACTACCGCTCGCGATACGCAGTATTTT
TRBJ2-7	TRBD1	TRBV15	once	CATSRETGGSYEQYF	TGTGCCACCAGCAGAGAGACAGGGGGATCCTACGAGCAGTACTTC
TRBJ2-3	-	TRBV7-2	-	CASSLDSSTDTQYF	TGTGCCAGCAGCTTGGACAGCAGCACAGATACGCAGTATTTT
TRBJ2-7	TRBD1	TRBV29-1	-	CSVGGDRGKAVREIYEQYF	TGCAGCGTCGGAGGGGACAGGGGGAAAGCTGTCCGGGAGATCTACGAGCAGTACTTC
TRBJ1-2	-	TRBV10-1	many	CASRTFGSQGGDGYTF	TGCGCCAGCAGAACCTTCGGAAGCCAGGGTGGCGATGGCTACACCTTC
TRBJ2-7	-	TRBV30	few	CAPEKWRAYEQYF	TGTGCCCCGGAGAAATGGCGGGCCTACGAGCAGTACTTC
TRBJ2-1	TRBD2	TRBV19	-	CASSNSLAGVYNEQFF	TGTGCCAGTAGTAACTCCCTAGCGGGAGTTTACAATGAGCAGTTCTTC
TRBJ2-3	-	TRBV7-9	once	CASSLAGQIDTQYF	TGTGCCAGCAGCTTAGCGGGCCAGATAGATACGCAGTATTTT
TRBJ2-7	TRBD2	TRBV4-1	-	CASSPSGEEGDEQYF	TGCGCCAGCAGCCCTAGCGGGGAGGAGGGGGACGAGCAGTACTTC
TRBJ2-7	TRBD2	TRBV10-3	once	CAIRASGVSYEQYF	TGTGCCATCAGGGCTAGCGGGGTCTCCTACGAGCAGTACTTC
TRBJ2-3	-	TRBV5-6	-	CASRQLSADTQYF	TGTGCCAGCAGACAACTATCGGCAGATACGCAGTATTTT
TRBJ2-7	-	TRBV7-2	-	CASSVNQGYEQYF	TGTGCCAGCAGCGTCAACCAGGGCTACGAGCAGTACTTC